This TCR beta chain was profiled in a study of T cell clonotyping in hematopoietic cell transplantation. On the study more broadly: Recipients' pretransplant samples followed cytoreduction. Study-wide points: Recipient TCR diversity dropped after transplant; expanded clonotypes rose from day 30 to 180. Few recipient clonotypes overlapped donors; over 95% were de novo at given depth.

In the case of this clone: Its antigen is undetermined.

Documented time point: recipient sample about 28 days before transplant, after cytoreduction. Recipients were bled about 28 days pretransplant and at posttransplant days 30, 100, 180. The CDR3 runs to 11 residues. In germline, CDR1 is GTSNPN, CDR2 SVGIG (reference sequence). Trimming left V 1 base short and J 11 bases short, with 9 bases between. Libraries were prepared by immunoSEQ multiplex PCR; TCRdb keeps only in-frame clonotypes and omits some of them. The sample gives 65,000 to 80,000 clones, 90% to 96% of which show up once; roughly 1.5% is in the top ten. This receptor was taken from a woman aged 50 to 60 with acute myeloid leukemia. Some clones in this sample may be carry-over from other donors' samples. The J gene is TRBJ2-1, the V gene TRBV30, with D perhaps TRBD1 or TRBD2 (5 bases each). Sequencing was performed on peripheral blood mononuclear cells, taken before stem cell transplant. CDR3 region: CAWSDGTQQFF. The CDR3 region has the DNA TGTGCCTGGAGTGACGGGACCCAGCAGTTCTTC.